This T cell receptor beta chain was found in a study of blood T cell repertoires in COVID-19. This CDR3 comprises 14 residues. The trim removed 3 bases at V and 3 bases at J, leaving 5 bases unmatched. Per germline, CDR1 KGHSH and CDR2 LQKENI. Original data processing: Amplification of reference gene primers was used by the study to estimate nucleated cell counts. This table comes from immunoSEQ multiplex PCR, and its TCRdb copy is limited to in-frame clones, with some not included. The DNA was the basis for D and trimming; V, J and clone size are from that table. The data show around 60,000 clones, over 75% seen once.

The sequence came from a man of 80 years or more with acute or convalescent COVID-19. V is TRBV18 and J is TRBJ2-7; TRBD2 matches 7 bases. The source material was peripheral blood. CDR3 residues: CASSPVTSHYEQYF. CDR3 nucleotide sequence: TGTGCCAGCTCACCGGTGACTAGCCACTACGAGCAGTACTTC.